Listed here are 18 T cell receptor beta chains from one sample, sequenced in a study of a mutant IDH1 vaccine in newly diagnosed glioma. TCRdb's table, derived via immunoSEQ multiplex PCR, lists solely in-frame clones and lacks some. The sample lists 110,000 or so clones, approximately 87% seen once, with 0.6% to 0.7% in the top ten. The time point was: week 11, during vaccination. Every vaccine dose comprised 300 ug of mutant IDH1 20-mer peptide plus topical imiquimod. These TCRs are of unknown antigen specificity. The sample in question was PBMCs, obtained from a glioma patient whose treatment included an IDH1 peptide vaccine. The receptors here all came from a woman between 45 and 65 years old with glioma.

The genes are TRBV9 and TRBJ2-2; 12 bases fit TRBD2. This CDR3 spans 16 amino acids. CDR1 and CDR2 (germline): SGDLS, YYNGEE. The ends lost 4 bases at V and 9 bases at J; junction bases unmatched: 10. The CDR3 reads CASSKTSGSDVRELFF. As DNA, the CDR3 is TGTGCCAGCAGCAAGACTAGCGGGAGCGATGTCAGGGAGCTGTTTTTT.

This chain uses TRBV29-1 with TRBJ1-1, with D perhaps TRBD1 (6 bases). The germline CDR1 and CDR2 sequences are SQVTM and ANQGSEA. V lost 8 bases and J 6 bases, leaving 31 bases between the germline ends. This CDR3 has 17 amino acids. The CDR3 nucleotides read TGCAGCTCCGGGCGGGTGGCAGGACAGAGCTTTGGGGCTGAAGCTTTCTTT. Amino acid sequence: CSSGRVAGQSFGAEAFF.

The chain uses TRBV27 and TRBJ1-1; D ambiguous. V was shortened by 4 bases and J by 9 bases, with 12 bases between the two germline ends. The CDR3 totals 12 residues. In germline, CDR1 is MNHEY, CDR2 SMNVEV (reference sequence). The CDR3 sequence is CASSSSTDQAFF. CDR3 DNA sequence: TGTGCCAGCAGTTCGTCTACAGACCAAGCTTTCTTT.

This chain connects TRBV14 to TRBJ2-3, with D possibly being TRBD1 or TRBD2 (7 bases each). The CDR3 totals 16 residues. V lost 4 bases and J lost 6, with 20 bases in between. Germline CDR1 reads SGHDN; CDR2 reads FVKESK. The DNA of the CDR3 is TGTGCCAGCAGCCCCTTGGGCAGGGGGGGACCGGATACGCAGTATTTT. Encoded protein: CASSPLGRGGPDTQYF.

The sample holds a few counts of this clone. V and J are TRBV5-1 and TRBJ2-7, with TRBD2 identical over 10 bases. The CDR3 length is 18 residues. Trimming cost V 2 bases and J 5 bases; bases outside gene matches: 16. Per germline, CDR1 SGHRS and CDR2 YFSETQ. CDR3 sequence (DNA): TGCGCCAGCAGCTTACCCAAAGCTTTAAGGACTAGCGGTGACGAGCAGTACTTC. This codes for CASSLPKALRTSGDEQYF. The full variable domain, in which reference TRBV5-1 and TRBJ2-7 provide the parts outside the CDR3, is KAGVTQTPRYLIKTRGQQVTLSCSPISGHRSVSWYQQTPGQGLQFLFEYFSETQRNKGNFPGRFSGRQFSNSRSEMNVSTLELGDSALYLCASSLPKALRTSGDEQYFGPGTRLTVT.

A few counts support this clone. This CDR3 is also generated by other DNA sequences in the sample. The J gene is TRBJ2-3, the V gene TRBV5-1; D unresolved. Germline CDR1 is SGHRS and CDR2 is YFSETQ. V was trimmed by 4 bases and J by 2 bases, leaving 11 bases between them. The CDR3 is 14 residues long. The CDR3 sequence: CASSLDGSTDTQYF. The CDR3 DNA reads TGCGCCAGCAGCCTGGACGGTTCCACAGATACGCAGTATTTT.

V gene TRBV10-3 combines with J gene TRBJ1-2, with D possibly matching TRBD1 (5 bases). This CDR3 is built from 13 residues. The germline gives CDR1 ENHRY, CDR2 SYGVKD. Trimming left V 7 bases short and J 8 bases short, with 17 bases between. CDR3 nucleotide sequence: TGTGCCATCAATCGGGACGTCACGAGGGGCTACACCTTC. The encoded protein is CAINRDVTRGYTF.

The J gene is TRBJ2-5, the V gene TRBV6-5, with TRBD2 identical over 10 bases. The CDR3 runs 14 residues. The V gene's germline CDR1 is MNHEY and CDR2 SVGAGI. With V trimmed by 11 bases and J by 5 bases, 11 bases remained unmatched. The CDR3 sequence: CAAASGSNGETQYF. DNA for the CDR3: TGTGCCGCGGCTAGCGGGAGCAATGGGGAGACCCAGTACTTC.

V is TRBV12-1 and J is TRBJ2-1; the table names TRBD2, a call not compared with the DNA. TRBV12-1 is a known pseudogene. This CDR3 has 16 residues. The CDR3 region has the DNA TGTGCCAGCGGTGGGCGGGGCGAAGGACCGTTCCATGAGCAGTTCTTC. It codes for CASGGRGEGPFHEQFF.

This chain joins TRBV11-2 and TRBJ2-1, with TRBD1 as a possible D gene (5 bases). V dropped 3 bases and J dropped 3 bases, with 9 bases sitting between them. Germline CDR1 reads SGHAT; CDR2 reads FQNNGV. This CDR3 region has 14 residues. The CDR3 DNA is TGTGCCAGCAGCTTCCGGACAAGCTACAATGAGCAGTTCTTC. Its translation is CASSFRTSYNEQFF.

The rearrangement links TRBV28 to TRBJ1-4; D uncertain. The V gene lost 2 bases and the J gene lost 8 bases, with 9 bases spanning the gap. CDR3 size: 13 residues. CDR1 is MDHEN, CDR2 SYDVKM, per germline. The chain's CDR3 is CASSLLGAEKLFF. CDR3 DNA: TGTGCCAGCAGTTTACTAGGTGCGGAAAAACTGTTTTTT.

The chain recombines TRBV12-5 with TRBJ2-3; the D is unclear. The CDR3 length is 14 residues. From germline, CDR1 is LGHNT and CDR2 FRNRAP. V was trimmed by 6 bases and J by 8 bases, leaving 18 bases between them. The CDR3: CASGLRETAVTQYF. CDR3 DNA sequence: TGTGCTAGTGGCCTACGCGAGACCGCTGTTACGCAGTATTTT.

The genes are TRBV2 and TRBJ2-3, with 7 positions matching TRBD1. The CDR3 sequence is 15 residues long. The trim removed 1 base at V and 3 bases at J, leaving 4 bases unmatched. Germline lookup yields CDR1 SNHLY and CDR2 FYNNEI. In DNA, the CDR3 is TGTGCCAGCAGTGAAGTAGGGGGCCAGACAGATACGCAGTATTTT. Amino acid sequence: CASSEVGGQTDTQYF.

In DNA form, the CDR3 reads TGCGCCAGCAGCTTGGGTGGGACTAGCGGGACCAATGAGCAGTTCTTC. It translates to CASSLGGTSGTNEQFF. The rearrangement links TRBV5-1 to TRBJ2-1, with 13 bases that match TRBD2. CDR3 length equals 16 residues. The V gene end was trimmed by 0 bases and the J gene end by 6 bases; junction bases not matched to a gene: 3. The germline CDR1 and CDR2 sequences are SGHRS and YFSETQ. The variable domain in full, completed from reference TRBV5-1 and TRBJ2-1, reads KAGVTQTPRYLIKTRGQQVTLSCSPISGHRSVSWYQQTPGQGLQFLFEYFSETQRNKGNFPGRFSGRQFSNSRSEMNVSTLELGDSALYLCASSLGGTSGTNEQFFGPGTRLTVL.

CDR3 sequence reads: CASRPGQSHNYGYTF. The DNA of the CDR3 is TGTGCCAGCAGGCCCGGACAGTCTCATAACTATGGCTACACCTTC. The chain combines TRBV28 with TRBJ1-2; the D gene is possibly TRBD1 (6 bases). Trimming left V 6 bases short and J 1 base short, with 15 bases between. CDR1 is MDHEN and CDR2 is SYDVKM in the germline V gene. This CDR3 is built from 15 residues.

This chain links TRBV28 with TRBJ2-7, with 9 bases aligning to TRBD1. Germline CDR1 reads MDHEN; CDR2 reads SYDVKM. The CDR3 length is 14 residues. Trimming took 4 bases from V and 5 from J; bases not matched to a gene: 6. CDR3 protein: CASSSHRGRDEQYF. In DNA, the CDR3 is TGTGCCAGCAGTTCTCACAGGGGGCGCGACGAGCAGTACTTC.

CDR3 sequence (DNA): TGCGCCAGCAGCCAAGATAGGACTAGGGAACTCAATGAGCAGTTCTTC. This translates into CASSQDRTRELNEQFF. The rearrangement links TRBV4-1 to TRBJ2-1, with 7 bases that match TRBD2. Germline lookup yields CDR1 MGHRA and CDR2 YSYEKL. The CDR3 has 16 residues. After removal of 0 bases from V and 6 bases from J, the junction contained 8 bases not matched to a gene.

The chain is built from TRBV7-3 and TRBJ2-4; a possible D gene is TRBD2 (6 bases). The germline V gene has CDR1 SGHTA and CDR2 FQGTGA. With 4 bases removed from V and 1 base from J, the gap between germline ends came to 11 bases. The CDR3 totals 15 residues. The DNA for the CDR3 is TGTGCCAGCAGCTCCCGGGAGTGGGCCAAAAACATTCAGTACTTC. Protein product: CASSSREWAKNIQYF.